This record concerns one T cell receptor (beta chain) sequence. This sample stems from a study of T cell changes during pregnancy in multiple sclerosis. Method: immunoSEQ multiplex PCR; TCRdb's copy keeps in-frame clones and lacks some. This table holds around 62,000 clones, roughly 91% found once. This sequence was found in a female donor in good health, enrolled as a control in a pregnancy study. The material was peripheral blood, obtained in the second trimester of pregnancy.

The CDR3 nucleotides read TGTGCCTGGAGTGTCGGTACTGGAAACACCATATATTTT. Translated: CAWSVGTGNTIYF. The J gene is TRBJ1-3, the V gene TRBV30; D is unclear. The CDR3 spans 13 residues. Trimming stripped 0 bases from V and 2 bases from J, with 5 bases between. From germline, CDR1 is GTSNPN and CDR2 SVGIG (reference sequence).